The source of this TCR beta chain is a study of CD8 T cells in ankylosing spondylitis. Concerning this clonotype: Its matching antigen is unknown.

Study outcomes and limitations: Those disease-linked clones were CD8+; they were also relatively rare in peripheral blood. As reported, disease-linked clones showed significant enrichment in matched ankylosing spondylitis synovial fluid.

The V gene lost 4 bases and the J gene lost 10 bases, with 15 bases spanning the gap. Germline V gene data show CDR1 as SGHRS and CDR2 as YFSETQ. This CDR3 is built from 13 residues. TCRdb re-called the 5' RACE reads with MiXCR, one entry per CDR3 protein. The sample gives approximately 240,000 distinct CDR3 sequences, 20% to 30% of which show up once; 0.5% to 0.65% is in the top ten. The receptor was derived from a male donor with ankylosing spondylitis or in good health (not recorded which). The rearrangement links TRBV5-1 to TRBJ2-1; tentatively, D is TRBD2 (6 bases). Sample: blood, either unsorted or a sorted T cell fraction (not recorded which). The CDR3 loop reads CASSPGTEGEQFF. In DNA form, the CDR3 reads TGCGCCAGCAGCCCAGGGACGGAGGGAGAGCAGTTCTTC.